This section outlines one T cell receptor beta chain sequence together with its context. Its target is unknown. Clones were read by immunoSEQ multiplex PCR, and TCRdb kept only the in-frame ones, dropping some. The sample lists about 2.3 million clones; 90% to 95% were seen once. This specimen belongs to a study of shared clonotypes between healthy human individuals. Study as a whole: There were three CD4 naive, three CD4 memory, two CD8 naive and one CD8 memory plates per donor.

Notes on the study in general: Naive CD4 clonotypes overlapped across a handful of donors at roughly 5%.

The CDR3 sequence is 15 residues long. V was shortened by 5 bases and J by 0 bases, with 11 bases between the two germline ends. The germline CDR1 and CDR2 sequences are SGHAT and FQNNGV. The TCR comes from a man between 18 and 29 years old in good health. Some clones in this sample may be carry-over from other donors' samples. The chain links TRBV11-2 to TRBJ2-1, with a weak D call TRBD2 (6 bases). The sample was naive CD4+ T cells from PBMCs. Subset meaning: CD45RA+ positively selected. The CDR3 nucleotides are TGTGCCAGCAGCCGGGACTTCGGCTCCTACAATGAGCAGTTCTTC. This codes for CASSRDFGSYNEQFF.